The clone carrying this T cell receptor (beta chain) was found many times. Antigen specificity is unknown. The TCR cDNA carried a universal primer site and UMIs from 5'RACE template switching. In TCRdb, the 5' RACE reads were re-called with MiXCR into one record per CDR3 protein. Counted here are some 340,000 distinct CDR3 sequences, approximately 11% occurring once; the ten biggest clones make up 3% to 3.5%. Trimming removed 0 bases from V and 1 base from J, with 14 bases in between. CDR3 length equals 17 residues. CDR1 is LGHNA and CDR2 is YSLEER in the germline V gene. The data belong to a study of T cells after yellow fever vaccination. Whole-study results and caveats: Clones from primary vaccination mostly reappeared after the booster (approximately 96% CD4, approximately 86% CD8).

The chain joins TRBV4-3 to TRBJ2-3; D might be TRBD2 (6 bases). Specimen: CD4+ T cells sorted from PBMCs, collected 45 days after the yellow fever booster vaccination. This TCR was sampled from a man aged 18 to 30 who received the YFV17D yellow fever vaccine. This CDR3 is CASSQDPPGGGTDTQYF. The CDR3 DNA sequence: TGCGCCAGCAGCCAAGATCCACCCGGCGGGGGCACAGATACGCAGTATTTT.